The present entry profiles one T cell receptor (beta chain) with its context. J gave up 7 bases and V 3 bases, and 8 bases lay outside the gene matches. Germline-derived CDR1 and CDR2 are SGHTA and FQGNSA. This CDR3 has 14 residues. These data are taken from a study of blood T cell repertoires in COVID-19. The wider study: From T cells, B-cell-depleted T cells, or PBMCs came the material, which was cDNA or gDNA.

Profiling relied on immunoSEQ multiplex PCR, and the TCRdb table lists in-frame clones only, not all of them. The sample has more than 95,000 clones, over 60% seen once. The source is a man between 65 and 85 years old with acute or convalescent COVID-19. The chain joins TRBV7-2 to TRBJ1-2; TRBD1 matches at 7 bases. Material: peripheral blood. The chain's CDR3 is CASSFGSGGIGYTF. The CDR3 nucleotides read TGTGCCAGCAGCTTCGGGTCAGGGGGAATTGGCTACACCTTC.